Following are 5 T cell receptor beta chains from one sample sequenced in a study of shared clonotypes between healthy human individuals. Libraries were prepared by immunoSEQ multiplex PCR; TCRdb keeps only in-frame clonotypes and omits some of them. The table includes 2 million or so clones, 90% to 95% detected once. Sequencing was done on a sample of naive CD4+ T cells sorted from blood. Noted subset: CD45RA+ positively selected. These receptors all come from a man aged 18 to 30 in good health.

This clone was detected once. This rearrangement joins TRBV6-5 to TRBJ2-7; a possible D gene is TRBD2 (6 bases). Germline lookup yields CDR1 MNHEY and CDR2 SVGAGI. V shed 5 bases and J shed 2 bases, with 13 bases lying between them. The CDR3 consists of 14 residues. The CDR3 DNA sequence: TGTGCCAGCAGTCGGACTACTACTACCTACGAGCAGTACTTC. This sequence encodes CASSRTTTTYEQYF.

The rearrangement joins TRBV27 to TRBJ1-6; D not certain. V was cut by 2 bases and J by 0 bases, with 8 bases left in between. Germline V gene lookup returns CDR1 MNHEY and CDR2 SMNVEV (reference sequence). The CDR3 has 16 residues. CDR3 amino acids: CASSLGTLSYNSPLHF. The CDR3 DNA sequence: TGTGCCAGCAGTTTAGGTACCCTCTCCTATAATTCACCCCTCCACTTT.

This chain joins TRBV29-1 and TRBJ2-2, with D unclear. The germline gives CDR1 SQVTM, CDR2 ANQGSEA. This CDR3 region has 11 residues. V gave up 7 bases and J gave up 1 base, with 4 bases separating them. CDR3 amino acids: CSAQNTGELFF. CDR3 nucleotide sequence: TGCAGCGCTCAGAACACCGGGGAGCTGTTTTTT.

Remarks on this clone: Other nucleotide sequences from this sample produce the same CDR3. The chain has TRBV28 and TRBJ1-6; the D is unclear. The CDR3 is made up of 12 amino acids. Germline loops: CDR1 MDHEN, CDR2 SYDVKM. The V end lost 6 bases, the J end lost 7 bases, and 7 bases lay between the germline ends. The CDR3 sequence: CASSSGNSPLHF. In nucleotides, the CDR3 is TGTGCCAGCAGCAGCGGAAATTCACCCCTCCACTTT.

This clone occurred once. As DNA, the CDR3 is TGTGCCAGCAGTGAGGGACTAGCGGTCTACGAGCAGTACTTC. Translated, it gives CASSEGLAVYEQYF. This chain connects TRBV6-1 to TRBJ2-7; 11 nucleotides agree with TRBD2. Per germline, CDR1 MNHNS and CDR2 SASEGT. The junction had 1 base not matched to a gene; V was cut back by 3 bases and J by 3 bases. The CDR3 contains 14 residues.